Listed here are 4 T cell receptor beta chains from one sample, sequenced in a study of molecular identifiers for immune sequencing clone quantification. Each CDR3 protein is one row after TCRdb ran MiXCR on the PCR reads. The sample has some 70,000 distinct CDR3 sequences; 18% are singletons. The sequenced sample was naive CD8+ T cells from blood, with Jurkat cell RNA spiked in. Indicated subset: FACS-sorted CD8+CD4-CCR7+CD45RA+ naive T cells. These receptors all come from a human donor in good health. Some libraries in this study had Jurkat cell RNA spiked in.

Details on this clonotype: This may come from a read error, since a much larger clone is one base off. The chain is built from TRBV7-2 and TRBJ2-7; D unresolved. This CDR3 spans 13 amino acids. The ends were cut back, 0 bases at V and 0 bases at J, with 3 bases in the middle. Germline V gene data show CDR1 as SGHTA and CDR2 as FQGNSA. CDR3 sequence reads: CASSLAASYEQYF. The CDR3 DNA reads TGTGCCAGCAGCTTAGCGGCCTCCTACGAGCAGTACTTC.

This clonotype has at least ten counts. The chain employs TRBV14 and TRBJ2-7, with 12 bases lining up with TRBD2. The CDR3 is 17 residues long. Losses at the gene ends were 4 bases for V and 5 bases for J; bases not matched to a gene: 12. Germline-derived CDR1 and CDR2 are SGHDN and FVKESK. The CDR3 sequence: CASSLPKGLAGRNEQYF. The CDR3 coding sequence is TGTGCCAGCAGCCTACCCAAGGGACTAGCGGGCCGGAACGAGCAGTACTTC.

As concerns this clonotype: Just one base apart from a much larger clone, this may be a read error. The CDR3, as DNA: TGTGCCAGCAGCCCCGCCAGGACTCGGCCGACGCACGAGCAGTACTTC. It specifies CASSPARTRPTHEQYF. V gene TRBV11-2 combines with J gene TRBJ2-7; D is perhaps TRBD2 (5 bases). The CDR3 runs 16 residues. From germline, CDR1 is SGHAT and CDR2 FQNNGV. With 5 bases removed from V and 5 bases from J, the gap between germline ends came to 22 bases. Using reference TRBV11-2 and TRBJ2-7 for the parts outside the CDR3, the full variable domain is EAGVAQSPRYKIIEKRQSVAFWCNPISGHATLYWYQQILGQGPKLLIQFQNNGVVDDSQLPKDRFSAERLKGVDSTLKIQPAKLEDSAVYLCASSPARTRPTHEQYFGPGTRLTVT.

On this clonotype: The CDR3 ends on some other residue instead of the conserved phenylalanine or tryptophan, so this is likely a read error. V usage is TRBV28 and J usage is TRBJ2-2; 8 nucleotides line up with TRBD2. With V trimmed by 4 bases and J by 1 base, 8 bases remained unmatched. Germline loops: CDR1 MDHEN, CDR2 SYDVKM. This CDR3 spans 17 amino acids. CDR3 sequence (DNA): TGTGCCAGCAGTTCGCCCCGGGGGGGGGTGAACACCGGGGAGCTGTTTTCT. It is translated as CASSSPRGGVNTGELFS.